This TCR beta chain stems from a study of blood T cell repertoires in COVID-19. Data came from immunoSEQ multiplex PCR; TCRdb stores just in-frame clones and leaves some out. The table records around 200,000 clones, more than 85% of them present only once. The CDR3 has 15 amino acids. Germline CDR1 is GTSNPN and CDR2 is SVGIG (reference sequence). V dropped 3 bases and J dropped 9; count of bases not matched to a gene: 7. The chain has TRBV30 and TRBJ1-6, with TRBD1 matching 11 bases. The source is a man aged 35 to 55 with active or convalescent COVID-19. Sequencing was performed on peripheral blood. CDR3 in DNA: TGTGCCTGGAGAATTGCCGGGACAGGGGGTTCACCCCTCCACTTT. Its translation: CAWRIAGTGGSPLHF.